Each of the 15 T cell receptor beta chains below was sequenced from the same sample in a study of control samples from healthy donors and cancer patients. The protocol was immunoSEQ multiplex PCR, while the TCRdb copy is restricted to in-frame clones and leaves out a portion. This table holds fewer than 300,000 clones, about 80% found once. Sequences were obtained from PBMCs. Receptor source: a woman in her fifties or sixties with lung cancer.

The rearrangement links TRBV19 to TRBJ2-1; TRBD2 matches 7 bases. CDR1 is LNHDA, CDR2 SQIVND, per germline (reference sequence). This CDR3 contains 14 residues. V shed 1 base and J 5 bases; nucleotides not matched to a gene: 2. This CDR3 is CASSIGTSDNEQFF. DNA for the CDR3: TGTGCCAGTAGTATAGGGACTAGTGACAATGAGCAGTTCTTC.

The chain is built from TRBV3-1 (or the pseudogene TRBV3-2) and TRBJ2-1; D may be TRBD2 (5 bases). The V and J ends lost 5 bases and 9 bases respectively, with 11 bases between them. Germline loops: CDR1 LGHDT, CDR2 YNNKEL (reference sequence). The CDR3 loop spans 12 amino acids. This CDR3 reads CASSFSAGEQFF. The CDR3 coding sequence is TGTGCCAGCAGCTTTTCGGCGGGTGAGCAGTTCTTC.

J is TRBJ1-2 and V is TRBV20-1, with TRBD1 as a possible D gene (6 bases). Per the germline V gene, CDR1 is DFQATT and CDR2 is SNEGSKA (reference sequence). The CDR3 runs to 14 residues. CDR3 DNA: TGCAGCACTAGTTCGGGGGGCGCGGGCTATGGCTACACCTTC. Its translation is CSTSSGGAGYGYTF.

The V call is TRBV6-1, the J call TRBJ2-7, with 14 bases that match TRBD2. After removal of 4 bases from V and 2 bases from J, the junction contained 4 bases not matched to a gene. The length of the CDR3 is 16 residues. The V gene's germline CDR1 is MNHNS and CDR2 SASEGT. The CDR3 DNA is TGTGCCAGCAGTGGGCTGGGACTAGCGGGAGCCTACGAGCAGTACTTC. Translation: CASSGLGLAGAYEQYF.

The sample holds a few counts of this clone. The chain carries TRBV2 and TRBJ1-5; D not resolved. Trimming cost V 2 bases and J 1 base, with 9 bases left between them. The CDR3 totals 15 residues. The germline gives CDR1 SNHLY, CDR2 FYNNEI. The CDR3 nucleotides read TGTGCCAGCAGTGAATTAGGGATAAGCAATCAGCCCCAGCATTTT. It encodes CASSELGISNQPQHF. Combining the CDR3 with reference TRBV2 and TRBJ1-5 gives the whole variable domain EPEVTQTPSHQVTQMGQEVILRCVPISNHLYFYWYRQILGQKVEFLVSFYNNEISEKSEIFDDQFSVERPDGSNFTLKIRSTKLEDSAMYFCASSELGISNQPQHFGDGTRLSIL.

V is TRBV19 and J is TRBJ2-3; no clear D gene. Germline V gene lookup returns CDR1 LNHDA and CDR2 SQIVND (reference sequence). This CDR3 is 15 amino acids long. V dropped 6 bases and J dropped 2 bases, with 15 bases sitting between them. CDR3 in amino acids: CASSTLRRYTDTQYF. CDR3 nucleotides: TGTGCCAGTAGCACCCTCCGACGGTACACAGATACGCAGTATTTT.

The chain carries TRBV10-1 and TRBJ2-7; TRBD1 matches at 9 bases. This CDR3 has 12 amino acids. CDR1 and CDR2 (germline): WNHNN, SYGVQD (reference sequence). V shed 5 bases and J 6 bases; nucleotides not matched to a gene: 2. For the CDR3, the DNA is TGCGCCAGCAGTCGGACAGGGGCCGAGCAGTACTTC. Protein sequence: CASSRTGAEQYF.

The gene calls are TRBV5-1 and TRBJ2-1; TRBD2 aligns across 7 bases. The junction had 12 bases not matched to a gene; V was cut back by 5 bases and J by 7 bases. CDR1 and CDR2 (germline): SGHRS, YFSETQ. CDR3 length: 15 amino acids. The CDR3 DNA reads as TGCGCCAGCAGTCAGGGTCTAGCGGCCGCGAATGAGCAGTTCTTC. As protein: CASSQGLAAANEQFF.

This rearrangement joins TRBV25-1 to TRBJ2-5; 8 nucleotides align to TRBD2. V dropped 1 base and J dropped 2; count of bases not matched to a gene: 9. Germline CDR1 is MGHDK and CDR2 is SYGVNS. The CDR3 has 17 residues. The CDR3 is CASSELGGAGAQETQYF. The CDR3 DNA sequence: TGTGCCAGCAGTGAATTGGGGGGAGCGGGGGCACAAGAGACCCAGTACTTC.

The chain recombines TRBV19 with TRBJ1-2, with a weak D call TRBD1 (5 bases). The V end lost 8 bases, the J end lost 3 bases, and 13 bases lay between the germline ends. CDR3 length: 13 amino acids. The germline CDR1 and CDR2 sequences are LNHDA and SQIVND (reference sequence). The CDR3: CASWGLVDYGYTF. DNA for the CDR3: TGTGCCAGTTGGGGCCTCGTGGACTATGGCTACACCTTC.

This chain connects TRBV5-6 to TRBJ2-3, with 11 bases that match TRBD2. The CDR3 is 16 amino acids. After removal of 1 base from V and 6 bases from J, the junction contained 7 bases not matched to a gene. The germline CDR1 and CDR2 sequences are SGHDT and YYEEEE. In nucleotides, the CDR3 is TGTGCCAGCAGCTTGTCACTAGCGGGGGCGGGGGATACGCAGTATTTT. Amino acids: CASSLSLAGAGDTQYF.

On this clone itself: Other nucleotide sequences from this sample produce the same CDR3. This chain uses TRBV27 with TRBJ2-2, with D tentatively TRBD2 (6 bases). Trimming removed 6 bases at V and 5 bases at J, with 7 bases between. The CDR3 spans 12 residues. In germline, CDR1 is MNHEY, CDR2 SMNVEV (reference sequence). CDR3 sequence reads: CASRRGTGELFF. The CDR3 nucleotides are TGTGCCAGCAGACGGGGGACCGGGGAGCTGTTTTTT.

The DNA of the CDR3 is TGTGCCAGCAGCTTAGTAGGGCCCAACTCTGGAAACACCATATATTTT. It specifies CASSLVGPNSGNTIYF. V usage is TRBV11-2 and J usage is TRBJ1-3; D unclear. Trimming shortened V by 1 base and J by 0 bases, and 10 bases separated the two germline ends. This CDR3 has 16 amino acids. Germline CDR1 and CDR2: SGHAT and FQNNGV.

The chain employs TRBV13 and TRBJ1-6; TRBD1 agrees at 7 bases. V shed 1 base, J shed 4 bases, and the junction held 4 bases outside the gene matches. The CDR3 loop spans 16 amino acids. The germline V gene encodes CDR1 PRHDT and CDR2 FYEKMQ (reference sequence). For the CDR3, the DNA is TGTGCCAGCAGCTTAGTTGACAGGGAGTATAATTCACCCCTCCACTTT. Encoded protein: CASSLVDREYNSPLHF. Drawing the rest from reference TRBV13 and TRBJ1-6, the complete variable domain is AAGVIQSPRHLIKEKRETATLKCYPIPRHDTVYWYQQGPGQDPQFLISFYEKMQSDKGSIPDRFSAQQFSDYHSELNMSSLELGDSALYFCASSLVDREYNSPLHFGNGTRLTVT.

The chain has TRBV14 and TRBJ2-7; D may be TRBD2 (5 bases). V was pared by 2 bases and J by 6 bases, with 14 bases between. The germline V gene has CDR1 SGHDN and CDR2 FVKESK. The CDR3 loop spans 14 amino acids. The CDR3, as DNA: TGTGCCAGCAGCCAAATTCTTCAACGGGGCGAGCAGTACTTC. This translates into CASSQILQRGEQYF.